One and the same sample provided the 17 T cell receptor beta chains below, sequenced in a study of neurological immune-mediated disorders. TCRdb analysed the 5' RACE reads with MiXCR anew, one entry per CDR3 protein. The sample has 40,000 or so distinct CDR3 sequences; more than 4.5% are singletons. The sequencing input was CD4+ T cells from blood. The receptor set was obtained from a man younger than 35 in good health.

This clonotype was observed many times. V is TRBV15 and J is TRBJ2-2, with a tentative D call TRBD1 (5 bases). The CDR3 runs to 17 residues. The germline V gene has CDR1 LNHNV and CDR2 YYDKDF (reference sequence). The germline V and J ends were trimmed by 2 bases and 4 bases, with 17 bases remaining between them. DNA for the CDR3: TGTGCCACCAGCAGAACCTGGGGCAGGCCGAGCACCGGGGAGCTGTTTTTT. Encoded protein: CATSRTWGRPSTGELFF.

This clonotype was counted many times. The chain employs TRBV30 and TRBJ1-6; D remains ambiguous. Trimming removed 3 bases at V and 5 bases at J, with 11 bases between. Germline V CDR1 and CDR2: GTSNPN, SVGIG (reference sequence). The CDR3 has 14 amino acids. The CDR3 loop is CAWRTISNNSPLHF. The CDR3 nucleotides are TGTGCCTGGAGGACAATATCTAATAATTCACCCCTCCACTTT.

There are many counts of this clonotype. The chain recombines TRBV5-1 with TRBJ2-2; TRBD1 is a possible D gene (6 bases). The length of the CDR3 is 15 residues. The germline V and J ends were trimmed by 5 bases and 3 bases, with 14 bases remaining between them. Germline assignment: CDR1 SGHRS and CDR2 YFSETQ. CDR3 in amino acids: CASRAQGTYTGELFF. As DNA, the CDR3 is TGCGCCAGCAGGGCTCAGGGGACCTACACCGGGGAGCTGTTTTTT.

In this sample, this clonotype turned up many times. The chain combines TRBV13 with TRBJ2-2; no reliable D call. The germline V and J ends were trimmed by 7 bases and 3 bases, with 15 bases remaining between them. This CDR3 has 15 residues. Germline values: CDR1 PRHDT, CDR2 FYEKMQ (reference sequence). For the CDR3, the DNA is TGTGCCAGCACCCAAACTTCGCCCGACACCGGGGAGCTGTTTTTT. Residues: CASTQTSPDTGELFF.

The table lists this clonotype with many counts. V is TRBV9 and J is TRBJ2-5, with D uncertain. The CDR3 length is 13 residues. The germline V and J ends were trimmed by 3 bases and 5 bases, with 11 bases remaining between them. In germline, CDR1 is SGDLS, CDR2 YYNGEE. CDR3: CASSGDPLETQYF. The CDR3 region has the DNA TGTGCCAGCAGCGGAGACCCTCTGGAGACCCAGTACTTC. The variable domain in full, with the rest retrieved from reference TRBV9 and TRBJ2-5, is DSGVTQTPKHLITATGQRVTLRCSPRSGDLSVYWYQQSLDQGLQFLIQYYNGEERAKGNILERFSAQQFPDLHSELNLSSLELGDSALYFCASSGDPLETQYFGPGTRLLVL.

This clonotype was detected ten times or more. The chain combines TRBV12-3 or TRBV12-4 with TRBJ2-7, with 10 bases identical to TRBD1. Trimming cost V 6 bases and J 6 bases; bases outside gene matches: 8. The CDR3 contains 14 residues. The CDR3 spells CASRRSGTGAEQYF. CDR3 nucleotide sequence: TGTGCCAGCAGACGCTCCGGGACAGGGGCCGAGCAGTACTTC.

This clonotype was counted at least ten times. The chain has TRBV12-3 or TRBV12-4 and TRBJ1-6; D uncertain. The CDR3 loop spans 12 amino acids. Trimming pared 4 bases from V and 9 bases from J, leaving 7 bases between. CDR3 sequence: CASSSSFSPLHF. CDR3 nucleotide sequence: TGTGCCAGCAGTTCCAGCTTTTCACCCCTCCACTTT.

This clonotype was found many times. The genes are TRBV29-1 and TRBJ2-7; a possible D gene is TRBD1 (7 bases). The CDR3 has 14 residues. Germline-derived CDR1 and CDR2 are SQVTM and ANQGSEA. The ends were cut back, 4 bases at V and 3 bases at J, with 16 bases in the middle. Here the CDR3 reads CSVGKRQGGYEQYF. CDR3 bases: TGCAGCGTTGGAAAGCGACAGGGAGGCTACGAGCAGTACTTC.

This clonotype was counted ten times or more. CDR3 amino acids: CSASGQGNEQFF. CDR3 sequence (DNA): TGCAGTGCTAGCGGGCAGGGCAATGAGCAGTTCTTC. The rearrangement uses TRBV20-1 and TRBJ2-1, with a weak D call TRBD1 (5 bases). V was trimmed by 3 bases and J by 6 bases, leaving 9 bases between them. CDR3 length: 12 residues. Per the germline V gene, CDR1 is DFQATT and CDR2 is SNEGSKA (reference sequence).

This clonotype was recorded at least ten times. The V gene is TRBV5-1, the J gene TRBJ2-4, with D perhaps matching TRBD1 (6 bases). CDR3 length: 14 amino acids. Per the germline V gene, CDR1 is SGHRS and CDR2 is YFSETQ. Between the trimmed V and J ends, which lost 1 base and 6 bases, there was a span of 11 bases. CDR3 protein: CASSLTGTRNIQYF. CDR3 bases: TGCGCCAGCAGCTTGACTGGGACACGAAACATTCAGTACTTC. The whole variable domain, filled in from reference TRBV5-1 and TRBJ2-4, reads KAGVTQTPRYLIKTRGQQVTLSCSPISGHRSVSWYQQTPGQGLQFLFEYFSETQRNKGNFPGRFSGRQFSNSRSEMNVSTLELGDSALYLCASSLTGTRNIQYFGAGTRLSVL.

This clonotype was detected ten times or more. This sequence joins TRBV20-1 and TRBJ1-1, with a weak D call TRBD1 (5 bases). The CDR3 is 14 amino acids. CDR1 and CDR2 from the germline V gene are DFQATT and SNEGSKA (reference sequence). V lost 4 bases and J lost 1, with 13 bases in between. CDR3 region: CSAKKGHQNTEAFF. The CDR3 DNA reads TGCAGTGCTAAGAAAGGACACCAGAACACTGAAGCTTTCTTT.

At least ten counts were recorded for this clonotype. The chain has TRBV5-1 and TRBJ1-4; D is possibly TRBD1 (5 bases). The ends were cut back, 4 bases at V and 6 bases at J, with 7 bases in the middle. Germline V lookup: CDR1 SGHRS, CDR2 YFSETQ. CDR3 length: 12 residues. The CDR3 protein is CASSATDEKLFF. The CDR3 nucleotides are TGCGCCAGCAGCGCGACAGATGAAAAACTGTTTTTT.

This clonotype was counted ten times or more. The chain carries TRBV7-6 and TRBJ2-3; D may be TRBD1 (5 bases). Germline CDR1 and CDR2: SGHVS and FNYEAQ. With 5 bases removed from V and 4 bases from J, the gap between germline ends came to 13 bases. The CDR3 spans 14 residues. CDR3 nucleotide sequence: TGTGCCAGCAGCCCCTTCACAGGTCCAGATACGCAGTATTTT. Translation: CASSPFTGPDTQYF.

At least ten counts were recorded for this clonotype. This sequence joins TRBV20-1 and TRBJ2-3, with D hard to call. The CDR3 is made up of 15 amino acids. Germline-derived CDR1 and CDR2 are DFQATT and SNEGSKA (reference sequence). V was pared by 0 bases and J by 0 bases, with 10 bases between. The CDR3 DNA reads TGCAGTGCTAGAGATGCAAGGCGGAGCACAGATACGCAGTATTTT. Residues: CSARDARRSTDTQYF.

V is TRBV18 and J is TRBJ1-2; the D is unclear. The germline CDR1 and CDR2 sequences are KGHSH and LQKENI. Trimming took 5 bases from V and 3 from J, leaving 13 bases between them. CDR3 length: 14 amino acids. The DNA of the CDR3 is TGTGCCAGCTCAGGGGTAGGCCAGGACTATGGCTACACCTTC. Translating it yields CASSGVGQDYGYTF. Full variable domain (remainder filled in from reference TRBV18 and TRBJ1-2): NAGVMQNPRHLVRRRGQEARLRCSPMKGHSHVYWYRQLPEEGLKFMVYLQKENIIDESGMPKERFSAEFPKEGPSILRIQQVVRGDSAAYFCASSGVGQDYGYTFGSGTRLTVV.

This clonotype was seen repeatedly, ten times or more. The CDR3 bases are TGTGCCAGCAGCTTAGTTTCGACAGGGGATCAGCCCCAGCATTTT. This sequence encodes CASSLVSTGDQPQHF. V usage is TRBV7-2 and J usage is TRBJ1-5; 8 bases match TRBD1. The V gene end was trimmed by 1 base and the J gene end by 5 bases; junction bases not matched to a gene: 4. Germline V gene lookup returns CDR1 SGHTA and CDR2 FQGNSA. The CDR3 has 15 residues. Supplemented by reference TRBV7-2 and TRBJ1-5, the full variable domain reads GAGVSQSPSNKVTEKGKDVELRCDPISGHTALYWYRQSLGQGLEFLIYFQGNSAPDKSGLPSDRFSAERTGGSVSTLTIQRTQQEDSAVYLCASSLVSTGDQPQHFGDGTRLSIL.

The table lists this clonotype with many counts. The chain's CDR3 is CSVVSGTNIQYF. The CDR3 nucleotides are TGCAGCGTTGTATCAGGGACAAACATTCAGTACTTC. The V gene is TRBV29-1, the J gene TRBJ2-4; D tentatively fits TRBD1 or TRBD2 (5 bases each). V was trimmed by 4 bases and J by 6 bases, leaving 10 bases between them. Per germline, CDR1 SQVTM and CDR2 ANQGSEA. The CDR3 sequence is 12 residues long.